One and the same sample provided the 20 T cell receptor beta chains below, sequenced in a study of T cell responses to AZD1222 COVID-19 vaccine (dated by TCRdb to the early 2020s). The time point label here, explained by the study, means: about 28 days (+/-7) after the second vaccine dose. The protocol used for the library was the immunoSEQ multiplex PCR assay. TCRdb mirrors the immuneACCESS table, restricted to in-frame sequences. Some clones are absent from its copies; in checked studies, under half trace to an unresolved V gene, and the reason for the others is unknown. Across this sample there are over 130,000 clones, with 90% to 95% seen only once. The top ten hold 3.6% of the sample. The sequences come from peripheral blood, collected 28 days after the second AZD1222 dose. The receptors were gathered from an adult who received the AZD1222 COVID-19 vaccine.

This clone is a singleton in its sample. This chain connects TRBV21-1 to TRBJ2-1; no DNA check was done on the table's D call, TRBD2. TRBV21-1 is noted as a pseudogene. This CDR3 contains 14 residues. CDR3 sequence: CASSKRDRDNEQFF. The CDR3 DNA reads as TGTGCCAGCAGCAAGCGGGACCGGGACAATGAGCAGTTCTTC.

The chain has TRBV5-1 and TRBJ2-1; 11 bases agree with TRBD1. CDR3 length equals 16 residues. Trimming at V came to 4 bases and at J to 6 bases, leaving 9 bases not matched to a gene. Germline lookup yields CDR1 SGHRS and CDR2 YFSETQ. DNA for the CDR3: TGCGCCAGCAGCGTTGGGACAGGGGGAATACGCAATGAGCAGTTCTTC. Encoded protein: CASSVGTGGIRNEQFF. Full variable domain (outside the CDR3, taken from reference TRBV5-1 and TRBJ2-1): KAGVTQTPRYLIKTRGQQVTLSCSPISGHRSVSWYQQTPGQGLQFLFEYFSETQRNKGNFPGRFSGRQFSNSRSEMNVSTLELGDSALYLCASSVGTGGIRNEQFFGPGTRLTVL.

This clone has just one count. The chain couples TRBV18 to TRBJ1-2, with D unresolved. V gave up 2 bases and J gave up 6 bases, with 13 bases separating them. Germline V CDR1 and CDR2: KGHSH, LQKENI. The CDR3 runs 14 residues. CDR3 in amino acids: CASSPIPESDGYTF. Here the CDR3 DNA reads TGTGCCAGCTCACCAATACCCGAGTCGGATGGCTACACCTTC. Full variable domain (missing parts from reference TRBV18 and TRBJ1-2): NAGVMQNPRHLVRRRGQEARLRCSPMKGHSHVYWYRQLPEEGLKFMVYLQKENIIDESGMPKERFSAEFPKEGPSILRIQQVVRGDSAAYFCASSPIPESDGYTFGSGTRLTVV.

The chain uses TRBV19 and TRBJ1-5; no clear D. The CDR3 is made up of 15 amino acids. The germline V gene has CDR1 LNHDA and CDR2 SQIVND (reference sequence). V dropped 4 bases and J dropped 0 bases, with 10 bases sitting between them. The CDR3 spells CASSSSAYSNQPQHF. CDR3 coding DNA: TGTGCCAGTAGTAGTTCAGCTTATAGCAATCAGCCCCAGCATTTT.

The CDR3 nucleotides read TGCGCCAGCAGCCCCCTGACAGGCACAGATACGCAGTATTTT. Protein product: CASSPLTGTDTQYF. The chain recombines TRBV5-1 with TRBJ2-3; perhaps TRBD1 as D (5 bases). The length of the CDR3 is 14 residues. Trimming took off 4 bases at V and 1 base at J, with 10 bases between the two ends. Germline V gene lookup returns CDR1 SGHRS and CDR2 YFSETQ.

This chain connects TRBV7-2 to TRBJ1-5; D is ambiguous. Germline-derived CDR1 and CDR2 are SGHTA and FQGNSA. There are 15 residues in the CDR3. Trimming pared 5 bases from V and 0 bases from J, leaving 11 bases between. CDR3 sequence (DNA): TGTGCCAGCAGCCTAAGACTCGATAGCAATCAGCCCCAGCATTTT. This sequence encodes CASSLRLDSNQPQHF. Together with reference TRBV7-2 and TRBJ1-5, the CDR3 gives the full variable domain: GAGVSQSPSNKVTEKGKDVELRCDPISGHTALYWYRQSLGQGLEFLIYFQGNSAPDKSGLPSDRFSAERTGGSVSTLTIQRTQQEDSAVYLCASSLRLDSNQPQHFGDGTRLSIL.

The V gene is TRBV5-1, the J gene TRBJ2-7, with TRBD1 matching over 10 bases. This CDR3 spans 15 amino acids. Trimming cost V 4 bases and J 5 bases; bases outside gene matches: 9. Germline assignment: CDR1 SGHRS and CDR2 YFSETQ. Written as DNA, the CDR3 is TGCGCCAGCAGCCCCGGACAGGGGGTACTGAACGAGCAGTACTTC. Its protein product is CASSPGQGVLNEQYF. The full variable domain, rest sourced from reference TRBV5-1 and TRBJ2-7, is KAGVTQTPRYLIKTRGQQVTLSCSPISGHRSVSWYQQTPGQGLQFLFEYFSETQRNKGNFPGRFSGRQFSNSRSEMNVSTLELGDSALYLCASSPGQGVLNEQYFGPGTRLTVT.

The chain has TRBV29-1 and TRBJ2-1; 9 positions match TRBD1. The CDR3 length is 15 residues. Germline loops: CDR1 SQVTM, CDR2 ANQGSEA. V was clipped by 7 bases and J by 3 bases; unmatched bases: 10. The CDR3 nucleotides read TGCAGCGCCCAAACAGGGGGCTCAAGCTACAATGAGCAGTTCTTC. Its protein is CSAQTGGSSYNEQFF.

The J gene is TRBJ1-1, the V gene TRBV20-1, with D unclear. The CDR3 is made up of 11 amino acids. Deletions cut 4 bases from V and 1 base from J, with 4 bases between. Germline V gene lookup returns CDR1 DFQATT and CDR2 SNEGSKA (reference sequence). CDR3 DNA: TGCAGTGCTAAAAGGAACACTGAAGCTTTCTTT. The encoded protein is CSAKRNTEAFF.

This chain joins TRBV19 and TRBJ1-1; possibly TRBD1 for D (5 bases). The V gene's germline CDR1 is LNHDA and CDR2 SQIVND (reference sequence). The CDR3 is made up of 14 amino acids. With 7 bases removed from V and 0 bases from J, the gap between germline ends came to 12 bases. The CDR3 nucleotides are TGTGCCAGTATTACAGGTACTATGAACACTGAAGCTTTCTTT. Translating it yields CASITGTMNTEAFF.

The rearrangement joins TRBV10-3 to TRBJ1-2; 7 positions agree with TRBD1. Trimming removed 4 bases from V and 8 bases from J; junction bases left unmatched: 7. The CDR3 has 13 amino acids. Per the germline V gene, CDR1 is ENHRY and CDR2 is SYGVKD. In DNA, the CDR3 is TGTGCCATCAGTGTGGCCAGGGGGGGCGGCTACACCTTC. Amino acid sequence: CAISVARGGGYTF.

The chain links TRBV3-1 (or the pseudogene TRBV3-2) to TRBJ1-1; 8 nucleotides line up with TRBD1. Trimming removed 0 bases from V and 5 bases from J; junction bases left unmatched: 11. The germline V gene has CDR1 LGHDT and CDR2 YNNKEL (reference sequence). The length of the CDR3 is 17 residues. CDR3 DNA sequence: TGTGCCAGCAGCCAAGACTGGTTCGCAGGGGGCGCGACTGAAGCTTTCTTT. It encodes CASSQDWFAGGATEAFF.

The rearrangement links TRBV6-5 to TRBJ2-6; D possibly uses TRBD1 or TRBD2 (5 bases each). Germline V gene data show CDR1 as MNHEY and CDR2 as SVGAGI. The CDR3 extends over 14 amino acids. The V and J ends lost 6 bases and 3 bases respectively, with 9 bases between them. CDR3 DNA: TGTGCCAGCAGCGGGGCGGGTGGGGCCAACGTCCTGACTTTC. As protein: CASSGAGGANVLTF.

This clone has just one count. This chain uses TRBV11-2 with TRBJ1-2, with 7 bases fitting TRBD1. The CDR3 contains 16 residues. With 1 base clipped from V and 9 bases from J, the junction kept 14 bases outside the gene matches. Germline-derived CDR1 and CDR2 are SGHAT and FQNNGV. The CDR3: CASSLATPRDRSRYTF. CDR3 DNA: TGTGCCAGCAGCTTAGCCACTCCTAGGGACAGATCACGCTACACCTTC.

The rearrangement uses TRBV7-6 and TRBJ2-1; 7 bases match TRBD2. V gave up 2 bases and J gave up 5 bases; unmatched junction bases: 6. Germline CDR1 is SGHVS and CDR2 is FNYEAQ. This CDR3 has 15 residues. Written as DNA, the CDR3 is TGTGCCAGCAGCTTATCAGGGAGGGAAAACAATGAGCAGTTCTTC. It encodes CASSLSGRENNEQFF.

V usage is TRBV7-8 and J usage is TRBJ1-5; TRBD1 is a possible D gene (5 bases). This CDR3 is 15 amino acids long. Trimming removed 5 bases at V and 3 bases at J, with 14 bases between. Germline CDR1 and CDR2: SGHVS and FQNEAQ. The CDR3 DNA sequence: TGTGCCAGCAGCCCTGACAGTCAGTCCAATCAGCCCCAGCATTTT. This translates into CASSPDSQSNQPQHF.

This chain links TRBV5-1 with TRBJ1-3; 9 nucleotides match TRBD1. Germline V CDR1 and CDR2: SGHRS, YFSETQ. The CDR3 is made up of 15 amino acids. V lost 3 bases to trimming and J lost 4 bases; unmatched junction nucleotides: 5. The CDR3 loop reads CASSWDREVGNTIYF. CDR3 nucleotide sequence: TGCGCCAGCAGCTGGGACAGGGAGGTGGGAAACACCATATATTTT.

J is TRBJ2-7 and V is TRBV19; 8 bases align to TRBD2. The CDR3 covers 15 residues. The trim removed 6 bases at V and 0 bases at J, leaving 7 bases unmatched. Germline CDR1 and CDR2: LNHDA and SQIVND (reference sequence). The CDR3 nucleotides are TGTGCCAGTAGAAAGACTAGCGTCGTCTCCTACGAGCAGTACTTC. This sequence encodes CASRKTSVVSYEQYF.

The chain recombines TRBV7-2 with TRBJ1-3; no clear D gene. The V and J ends lost 5 bases and 2 bases respectively, with 10 bases between them. Germline values: CDR1 SGHTA, CDR2 FQGNSA. The length of the CDR3 is 14 residues. CDR3 DNA: TGTGCCAGCAGCCAGACCGATGCTGGAAACACCATATATTTT. Amino acid sequence: CASSQTDAGNTIYF.

CDR3 loop: CASSLEPHSGNTIYF. CDR3 coding DNA: TGTGCCAGCAGCTTAGAGCCCCACTCTGGAAACACCATATATTTT. The chain employs TRBV11-2 and TRBJ1-3; D remains unclear. This CDR3 is built from 15 residues. The germline V gene encodes CDR1 SGHAT and CDR2 FQNNGV. The V gene lost 0 bases and the J gene lost 0 bases, with 6 bases spanning the gap.